The 3 T cell receptor beta chains below come from one sample, sequenced in a study of blood T cell repertoires in COVID-19. Profiled with immunoSEQ multiplex PCR; TCRdb holds only in-frame clones, not every one. Of almost 250,000 clones in the sample, more than 85% were seen once. The sequenced material came from PBMCs or T cells enriched from blood (not recorded which). All receptors come from a woman aged 50 to 60 who had recovered from COVID-19.

This clone appeared once. V is TRBV29-1 and J is TRBJ2-5; 8 nucleotides line up with TRBD1. The trim removed 4 bases at V and 4 bases at J, leaving 8 bases unmatched. CDR3 length: 14 residues. Germline loops: CDR1 SQVTM, CDR2 ANQGSEA. This CDR3 is CSVVGSGQGETQYF. CDR3 in DNA: TGCAGCGTTGTAGGTTCAGGACAGGGAGAGACCCAGTACTTC.

Here the CDR3 reads CASKIPGQGFLRQYF. The CDR3 DNA follows: TGTGCCAGCAAAATTCCGGGACAGGGATTCTTGAGGCAGTACTTC. The chain recombines TRBV6-5 with TRBJ2-7; 9 bases are shared with TRBD1. CDR3 size: 15 residues. Germline V gene data show CDR1 as MNHEY and CDR2 as SVGAGI. V shed 7 bases, J shed 9 bases, and the junction held 16 bases outside the gene matches.

The J gene is TRBJ1-2, the V gene TRBV5-4; possible D gene TRBD1, 6 bases. There are 14 residues in the CDR3. Germline CDR1 SGHNT, CDR2 YYREEE (reference sequence). V was cut by 3 bases and J by 3 bases, with 12 bases left in between. Written as DNA, the CDR3 is TGTGCCAGCAGCTCCCCGGACAGCCACTATGGCTACACCTTC. Protein product: CASSSPDSHYGYTF.